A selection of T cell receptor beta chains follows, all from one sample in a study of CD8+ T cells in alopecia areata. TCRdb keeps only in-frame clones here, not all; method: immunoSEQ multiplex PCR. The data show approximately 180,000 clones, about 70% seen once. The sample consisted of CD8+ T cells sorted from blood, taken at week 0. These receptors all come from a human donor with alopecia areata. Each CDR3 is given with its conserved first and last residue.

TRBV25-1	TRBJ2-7	CATLSVGDYEQYF
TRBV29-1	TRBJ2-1	CSVEGGGVFSYNEQFF
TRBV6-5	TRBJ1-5	CASSPKDGNQPQHF
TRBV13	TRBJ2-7	CASSGYLNYEQYF
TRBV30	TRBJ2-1	CACLNNEQFF
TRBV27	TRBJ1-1	CASSFTGSDEAFF
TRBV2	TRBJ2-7	CASIEANYEQYF
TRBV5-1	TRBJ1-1	CASSAGQGPPEAFF
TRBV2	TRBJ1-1	CASSKTPTALEAFF
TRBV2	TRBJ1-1	CASSHRGTIEAFF
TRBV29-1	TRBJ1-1	CSVGDRGYEAFF
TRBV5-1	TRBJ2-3	CASSLRQSTDTQYF
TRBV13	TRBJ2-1	CASSLHNAYNEQFF
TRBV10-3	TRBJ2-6	CASTRRLSGANVLTF
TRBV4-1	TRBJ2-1	CASSQDVGMDRGWNEQFF
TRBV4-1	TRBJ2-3	CASSPRTSGGASTDTQYF
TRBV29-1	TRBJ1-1	CSVEGQGLNTEAFF
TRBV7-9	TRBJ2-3	CASWGGLTDTQYF
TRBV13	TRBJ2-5	CASSPGEGRSQETQYF
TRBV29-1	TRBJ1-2	CSVIVGYRQGGYGYTF
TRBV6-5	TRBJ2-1	CASSKTGNSYNEQFF
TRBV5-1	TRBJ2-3	CASSLPGSFSTDTQYF
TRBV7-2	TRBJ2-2	CASIDTGELFF
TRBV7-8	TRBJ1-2	CASSLANYGYTF
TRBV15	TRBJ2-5	CATSRGGTPQYF
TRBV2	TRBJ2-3	CANHLGGVDTQYF
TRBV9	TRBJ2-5	CASSARTSGAQETQYF
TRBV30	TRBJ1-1	CAWTAHMNTEAFF
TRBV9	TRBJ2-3	CASRMPPRF
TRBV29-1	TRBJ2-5	CSVEGGVRETQYF
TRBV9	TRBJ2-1	CASSGPGGHSSYNEQFF
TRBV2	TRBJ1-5	CASGGTHLYSNQPQHF
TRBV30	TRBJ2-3	CAWSGGGTDTQYF
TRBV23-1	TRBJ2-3	CASSQPWAGPNITGDTQYF
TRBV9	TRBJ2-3	CASSPSEGAGDTQYF
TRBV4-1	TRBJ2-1	CASSQIPGEQFF
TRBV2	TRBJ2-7	CASSDIATGGRYEQYF
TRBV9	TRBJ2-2	CASSVTGWNTGELFF
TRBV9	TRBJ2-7	CASSGQGGNEQYF